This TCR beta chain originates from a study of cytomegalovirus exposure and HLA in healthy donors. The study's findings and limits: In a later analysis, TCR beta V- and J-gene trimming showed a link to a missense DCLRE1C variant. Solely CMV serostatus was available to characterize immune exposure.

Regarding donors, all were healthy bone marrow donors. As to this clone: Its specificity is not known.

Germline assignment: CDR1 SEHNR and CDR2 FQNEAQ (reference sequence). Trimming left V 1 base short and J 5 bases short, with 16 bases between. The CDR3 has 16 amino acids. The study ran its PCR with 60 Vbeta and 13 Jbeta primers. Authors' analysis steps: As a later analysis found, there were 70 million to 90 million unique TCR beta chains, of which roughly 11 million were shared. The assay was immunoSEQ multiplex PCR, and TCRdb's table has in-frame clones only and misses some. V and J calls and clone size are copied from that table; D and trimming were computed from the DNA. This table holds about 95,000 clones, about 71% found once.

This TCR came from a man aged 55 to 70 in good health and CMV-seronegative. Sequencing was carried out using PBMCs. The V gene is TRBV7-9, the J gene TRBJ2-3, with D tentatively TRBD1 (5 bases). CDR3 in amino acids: CASSLDGSLGQDTQYF. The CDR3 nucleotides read TGTGCCAGCAGCTTAGATGGTAGTTTGGGGCAAGATACGCAGTATTTT.